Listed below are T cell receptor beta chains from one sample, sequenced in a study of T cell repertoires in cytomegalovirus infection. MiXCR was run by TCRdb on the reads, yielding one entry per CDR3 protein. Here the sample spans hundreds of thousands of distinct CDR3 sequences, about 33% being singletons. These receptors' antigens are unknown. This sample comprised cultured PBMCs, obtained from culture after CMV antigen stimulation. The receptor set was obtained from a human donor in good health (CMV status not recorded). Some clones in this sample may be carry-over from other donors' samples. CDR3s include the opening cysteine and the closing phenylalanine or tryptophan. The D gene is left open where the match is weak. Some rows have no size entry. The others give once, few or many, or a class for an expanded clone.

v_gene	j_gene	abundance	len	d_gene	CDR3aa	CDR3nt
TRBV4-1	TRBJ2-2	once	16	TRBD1	CASSQPPGQGTGELFF	TGCGCCAGCAGCCAACCGCCGGGACAGGGAACTGGGGAGCTGTTTTTT
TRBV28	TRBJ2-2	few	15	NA	CASTPGGSYTGELFF	TGTGCCAGCACCCCCGGCGGCAGCTACACCGGGGAGCTGTTTTTT
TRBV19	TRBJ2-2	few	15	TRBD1	CASSKGTANTGELFF	TGTGCCAGTAGTAAAGGGACAGCAAACACCGGGGAGCTGTTTTTT
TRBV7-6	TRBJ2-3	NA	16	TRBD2	CASSPRAPSGGDTQYF	TGTGCCAGCAGCCCCCGTGCCCCTAGCGGGGGAGATACGCAGTATTTT
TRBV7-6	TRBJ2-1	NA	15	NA	CASSVPTGSGNEQFF	TGTGCCAGCAGCGTCCCCACCGGGTCGGGCAATGAGCAGTTCTTC
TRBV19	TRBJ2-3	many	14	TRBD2	CASSLAGATDTQYF	TGTGCCAGCAGCTTAGCGGGAGCCACAGATACGCAGTATTTT
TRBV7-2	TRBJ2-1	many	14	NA	CASSLGLTINEQFF	TGTGCCAGCAGCTTAGGGCTGACGATCAATGAGCAGTTCTTC
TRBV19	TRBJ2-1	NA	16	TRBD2	CASSIEVFSGLAGAEF	TGTGCCAGTAGTATAGAGGTGTTCAGCGGACTAGCGGGAGCCGAGTTC
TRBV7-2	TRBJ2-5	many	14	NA	CASSLGGPQETQYF	TGTGCCAGCAGCTTGGGCGGACCCCAAGAGACCCAGTACTTC
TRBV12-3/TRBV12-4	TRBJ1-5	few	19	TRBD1	CASSPHRASTGGKVQPQHF	TGTGCCAGCAGTCCCCACCGGGCCTCGACAGGGGGCAAGGTGCAGCCCCAGCATTTT
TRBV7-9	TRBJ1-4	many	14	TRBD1	CASSLGTGNEKLFF	TGTGCCAGCAGCTTGGGGACAGGGAACGAAAAACTGTTTTTT
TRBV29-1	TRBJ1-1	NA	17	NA	CSVDLGGGVFGETEAFF	TGCAGCGTTGACCTCGGAGGGGGGGTGTTTGGAGAGACTGAAGCTTTCTTT
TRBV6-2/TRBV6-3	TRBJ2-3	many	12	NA	CASSPSEDTQYF	TGTGCCAGCAGTCCTAGTGAGGATACGCAGTATTTT
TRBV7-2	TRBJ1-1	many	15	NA	CASSLGGGVGTEAFF	TGTGCCAGCAGCTTAGGGGGGGGCGTTGGCACTGAAGCTTTCTTT
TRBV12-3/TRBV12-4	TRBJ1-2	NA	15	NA	CASSLGSAFYYGYTF	TGTGCCAGCAGTTTAGGGTCAGCATTCTATTATGGCTACACCTTC
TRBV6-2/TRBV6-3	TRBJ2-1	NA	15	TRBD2	CASSYSTGGTDEQFF	TGTGCCAGCAGTTACTCTACGGGAGGGACGGATGAGCAGTTCTTC
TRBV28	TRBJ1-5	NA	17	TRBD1	CASRGTGVRKGNQPQHF	TGTGCCAGCAGAGGGACAGGGGTTAGGAAGGGCAATCAGCCCCAGCATTTT
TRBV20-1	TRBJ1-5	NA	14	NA	CSAIPPGGGQPQHF	TGCAGTGCCATCCCCCCCGGGGGTGGTCAGCCCCAGCATTTT
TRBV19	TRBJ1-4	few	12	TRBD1	CASQTGNEKLFF	TGTGCCAGCCAGACAGGGAATGAAAAACTGTTTTTT
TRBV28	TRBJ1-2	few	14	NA	CASRLGAKGYGYTF	TGTGCCAGCAGGCTCGGGGCAAAAGGCTATGGCTACACCTTC